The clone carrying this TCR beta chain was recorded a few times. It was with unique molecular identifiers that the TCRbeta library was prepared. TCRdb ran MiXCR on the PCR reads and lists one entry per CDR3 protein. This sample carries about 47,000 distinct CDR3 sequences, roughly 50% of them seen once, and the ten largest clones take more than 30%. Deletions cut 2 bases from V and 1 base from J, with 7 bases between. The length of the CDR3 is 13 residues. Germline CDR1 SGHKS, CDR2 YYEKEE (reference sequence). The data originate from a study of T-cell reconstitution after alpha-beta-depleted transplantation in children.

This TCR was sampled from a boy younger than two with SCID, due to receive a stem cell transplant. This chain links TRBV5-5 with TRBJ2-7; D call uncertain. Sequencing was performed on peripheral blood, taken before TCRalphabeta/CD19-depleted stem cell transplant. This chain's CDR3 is CASSLSLSYEQYF. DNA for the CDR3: TGTGCCAGCAGCTTAAGCCTTTCCTACGAGCAGTACTTC.